This paragraph reports one T cell receptor (beta chain). The data were taken from a study of blood T cell repertoires in COVID-19. At the level of the study: Samples of COVID-19 (acute and convalescent) were obtained from the United States, Italy and Spain.

V dropped 1 base and J dropped 8 bases, with 6 bases sitting between them. Germline CDR1 MDHEN, CDR2 SYDVKM. The CDR3 covers 12 residues. Assay: immunoSEQ multiplex PCR; the TCRdb copy retains only in-frame clones and omits some. The data contain over 250,000 clones, about 90% of them singletons. Sequencing was carried out using PBMCs or T cells enriched from blood (not recorded which). This chain uses TRBV28 with TRBJ2-1; D ambiguous. This receptor was obtained from a woman aged 25 to 39 who had recovered from COVID-19. CDR3 in DNA: TGTGCCAGCAGTTTATATAGAGATGAGCAGTTCTTC. Its translation: CASSLYRDEQFF. Combining the CDR3 with reference TRBV28 and TRBJ2-1 gives the whole variable domain DVKVTQSSRYLVKRTGEKVFLECVQDMDHENMFWYRQDPGLGLRLIYFSYDVKMKEKGDIPEGYSVSREKKERFSLILESASTNQTSMYLCASSLYRDEQFFGPGTRLTVL.